These T cell receptor beta chains were read from a single sample in a study of cytomegalovirus exposure and HLA in healthy donors. Some clones are missing from TCRdb's copy, which holds only in-frame ones; the method was immunoSEQ multiplex PCR. This sample has some 80,000 clones, with over 85% found just once. Source material: PBMCs. The receptors shown here come from a woman under 30 in good health and CMV-seronegative. Both conserved end residues are part of each CDR3. The order of the fields is clone size, D gene, J gene, V gene, CDR3 DNA, CDR3 protein. A D gene is named only where the DNA matches it firmly. Clone size is given for some rows only: seen once, a few or many times, or a class if the clone is expanded.

abundance: once; d_gene: TRBD1; j_gene: TRBJ2-7; v_gene: TRBV11-2; CDR3nt: TGTGCCAGCAGCCCACAAGGGACAGGGGGCTACGAGCAGTACTTC; CDR3aa: CASSPQGTGGYEQYF
abundance: -; d_gene: -; j_gene: TRBJ2-3; v_gene: TRBV9; CDR3nt: TGTGCCAGCAGCACCTCTAACGGTAATCAGTATTTT; CDR3aa: CASSTSNGNQYF
abundance: -; d_gene: TRBD1; j_gene: TRBJ2-1; v_gene: TRBV7-2; CDR3nt: TGTGCCAGCAGTCAAGACAGGGGGTTTGTCAATGAGCAGTTCTTC; CDR3aa: CASSQDRGFVNEQFF
abundance: -; d_gene: TRBD1; j_gene: TRBJ2-7; v_gene: TRBV19; CDR3nt: TGTGCCAGTACCCCCGGGACAGGGGGCTACGAGCAGTACTTC; CDR3aa: CASTPGTGGYEQYF
abundance: -; d_gene: TRBD2; j_gene: TRBJ2-7; v_gene: TRBV4-1; CDR3nt: TGCGCCAGCAGCCAGGGACCTAGCGGGAGTCAACACGAGCAGTACTTC; CDR3aa: CASSQGPSGSQHEQYF
abundance: -; d_gene: TRBD1; j_gene: TRBJ1-4; v_gene: TRBV7-9; CDR3nt: TGTGCCAGCAGCAATGGACAGGGCGCTAATGAAAAACTGTTTTTT; CDR3aa: CASSNGQGANEKLFF
abundance: -; d_gene: TRBD1; j_gene: TRBJ1-4; v_gene: TRBV4-3; CDR3nt: TGCGCCAGCAGCCAAGGAGAATACAGGGGAAGAACTAATGAAAAACTGTTTTTT; CDR3aa: CASSQGEYRGRTNEKLFF
abundance: -; d_gene: TRBD2; j_gene: TRBJ2-1; v_gene: TRBV6-4; CDR3nt: TGTGCCAGCAGTGCCGTAGCGGGGGGGCTCTCCTACAATGAGCAGTTCTTC; CDR3aa: CASSAVAGGLSYNEQFF
abundance: -; d_gene: -; j_gene: TRBJ1-5; v_gene: TRBV9; CDR3nt: TGTGCCAGCAGCGTACAGGGCAATCAGCCCCAGCATTTT; CDR3aa: CASSVQGNQPQHF
abundance: once; d_gene: TRBD1; j_gene: TRBJ1-3; v_gene: TRBV28; CDR3nt: TGTGCCAGCAGTCTAGGGGACAGGGGAGGGGGAAACACCATATATTTT; CDR3aa: CASSLGDRGGGNTIYF
abundance: -; d_gene: -; j_gene: TRBJ1-4; v_gene: TRBV28; CDR3nt: TGTGCCAGCAGCACCAAGAGGCTTAATGAAAAACTGTTTTTT; CDR3aa: CASSTKRLNEKLFF
abundance: -; d_gene: -; j_gene: TRBJ2-7; v_gene: TRBV20-1; CDR3nt: TGCAGTGCTAAACTAGCCAGCGAGCAGTACTTC; CDR3aa: CSAKLASEQYF
abundance: -; d_gene: -; j_gene: TRBJ1-1; v_gene: TRBV7-7; CDR3nt: TGTGCCAGCAGCCCCAGTCTGAACACTGAAGCTTTCTTT; CDR3aa: CASSPSLNTEAFF
abundance: -; d_gene: -; j_gene: TRBJ2-3; v_gene: TRBV7-9; CDR3nt: TGTGCCAGCAGCAGTCCGGCCGCAGGGCCCAGCACAGATACGCAGTATTTT; CDR3aa: CASSSPAAGPSTDTQYF
abundance: -; d_gene: TRBD1; j_gene: TRBJ1-1; v_gene: TRBV7-6; CDR3nt: TGTGCCAGCAGTACCGGGACAGGGTGGAACACTGAAGCTTTCTTT; CDR3aa: CASSTGTGWNTEAFF
abundance: -; d_gene: TRBD2; j_gene: TRBJ2-3; v_gene: TRBV5-1; CDR3nt: TGCGCCAGCAGCTTGGCCGGGACTAGCGGGGTAGATACGCAGTATTTT; CDR3aa: CASSLAGTSGVDTQYF
abundance: -; d_gene: -; j_gene: TRBJ1-6; v_gene: TRBV27; CDR3nt: TGTGCCAGCGGTTCGGGTAATTCACCCCTCCACTTT; CDR3aa: CASGSGNSPLHF
abundance: -; d_gene: TRBD2; j_gene: TRBJ2-5; v_gene: TRBV7-9; CDR3nt: TGTGCCAGCAGCTTTGGGACTAGCGGCCAAGAGACCCAGTACTTC; CDR3aa: CASSFGTSGQETQYF
abundance: -; d_gene: -; j_gene: TRBJ2-1; v_gene: TRBV4-3; CDR3nt: TGCGCCAGCAGCACACGGGTAGGACTTACCTACAATGAGCAGTTCTTC; CDR3aa: CASSTRVGLTYNEQFF
abundance: -; d_gene: TRBD2; j_gene: TRBJ2-3; v_gene: TRBV28; CDR3nt: TGTGCCAGCAGTTTGTCGGGACTAGGAGCAGATACGCAGTATTTT; CDR3aa: CASSLSGLGADTQYF
abundance: -; d_gene: -; j_gene: TRBJ2-3; v_gene: TRBV18; CDR3nt: TGTGCCAGCTCACTAGCCCGGTCGAGAGGAGATACGCAGTATTTT; CDR3aa: CASSLARSRGDTQYF
abundance: -; d_gene: -; j_gene: TRBJ1-1; v_gene: TRBV27; CDR3nt: TGTGCCAGCAGTCTGACAGGCTGGGGCACTGAAGCTTTCTTT; CDR3aa: CASSLTGWGTEAFF
abundance: -; d_gene: -; j_gene: TRBJ2-7; v_gene: TRBV19; CDR3nt: TGTGCCAGTAGCCCGGGGGTGTGGTACGAGCAGTACTTC; CDR3aa: CASSPGVWYEQYF